These T cell receptor beta chains were read from a single sample in a study of shared clonotypes between healthy human individuals. TCRdb keeps only in-frame clones here, not all; method: immunoSEQ multiplex PCR. The table has roughly 2.2 million clones, 92% seen once. The source material was naive CD4+ T cells from PBMCs. Source of these receptors: a man younger than 35 in good health. Some clones in this sample may be carry-over from other donors' samples. The CDR3 runs from the conserved cysteine through the conserved F or W. D genes are given only for firm matches. Size is stated for part of the rows, as once, few or many counts, or as a class when the clone is expanded.

>few|TRBJ2-5|TRBV2|.
TGTGCCAGCAGGGAGGAGACCCAGTACTTC
CASREETQYF
>.|TRBJ1-5|TRBV5-6|.
TGTGCCAGCAGCTTGGGGGAAGAGCAGCCCCAGCATTTT
CASSLGEEQPQHF
>.|TRBJ2-7|TRBV7-2|TRBD1
TGTGCCAGCAGCCGAGGGACAGGTTTAACCTACGAGCAGTACTTC
CASSRGTGLTYEQYF
>.|TRBJ2-7|TRBV27|.
TGTGCCAGCAGTCCCCCGACAGGCTCCCGCGCGGGACGCGAGCAGTACTTC
CASSPPTGSRAGREQYF
>once|TRBJ2-3|TRBV28|.
TGTGCCAGCAGTCACAGACAGGGCACAGATACGCAGTATTTT
CASSHRQGTDTQYF
>.|TRBJ2-1|TRBV29-1|TRBD1
TGCAGCGTTGACCGGACAGGGCGCTACAATGAGCAGTTCTTC
CSVDRTGRYNEQFF
>.|TRBJ1-4|TRBV18|.
TGTGCCAGCTCACCCCGGGTAGGGACTGAAAAACTGTTTTTT
CASSPRVGTEKLFF
>once|TRBJ2-7|TRBV18|.
TGTGCCAGCTCACCCGGGACTGAGAGCTCCTACGAGCAGTACTTC
CASSPGTESSYEQYF
>.|TRBJ1-5|TRBV19|TRBD1
TGTGCCAGTAGTAATCCAGGGGGGGACAATCAGCCCCAGCATTTT
CASSNPGGDNQPQHF
>.|TRBJ1-2|TRBV2|TRBD1
TGTGCCGGGGCCGAGGACAGGACGACCTATGGCTACACCTTC
CAGAEDRTTYGYTF
>.|TRBJ2-3|TRBV6-6|.
TGTGCCAGCACCCCTGGGGTCAGCGCAGATACGCAGTATTTT
CASTPGVSADTQYF
>.|TRBJ1-3|TRBV9|.
TGTGCCAGCAGCGTAGGACCTTCCGGTGACACCATATATTTT
CASSVGPSGDTIYF
>.|TRBJ2-4|TRBV11-3|.
TGTGCCAGCAGCTTATCCCTAGCTCACACAATTCAGTACTTC
CASSLSLAHTIQYF
>once|TRBJ2-7|TRBV27|TRBD1
TGTGCCAGCACCACTTTATCGTCCAGGGGGCCCTACGAGCAGTACTTC
CASTTLSSRGPYEQYF
>.|TRBJ1-6|TRBV28|.
TGTGCCAGCAGTGGGTATTCACCCCTCCACTTT
CASSGYSPLHF
>.|TRBJ2-3|TRBV5-1|.
TGCGCCAGCAACAACGGGGGCACAGATACGCAGTATTTT
CASNNGGTDTQYF
>.|TRBJ1-3|TRBV9|.
TGTGCCAGCAGCGTAGGGCAACTCTGGAAACACAATACTGGAAACACCATATATTTT
CASSVGQLWKHNTGNTIYF
>.|TRBJ1-2|TRBV6-6|TRBD1
TGTGCCAGCAGGGGCATATTGGACAGGACGGGGGGCTACACCTTC
CASRGILDRTGGYTF
>.|TRBJ1-4|TRBV7-9|.
TGTGCCAGCAGCTTAGATGAAAAACTGTTTTTT
CASSLDEKLFF
>.|TRBJ2-7|TRBV10-1|.
TGCGCCAGCAGCACGTCAACCTACGAGCAGTACTTC
CASSTSTYEQYF
>once|TRBJ2-1|TRBV7-2|.
TGTGCCAGCAGCTATACATGGACGGGCTACAATGAGCAGTTCTTC
CASSYTWTGYNEQFF
>.|TRBJ2-7|TRBV29-1|TRBD2
TGCAGCGTTACTAGCGGGAGGACCTACGAGCAGTACTTC
CSVTSGRTYEQYF
>.|TRBJ2-2|TRBV18|.
TGTGCCAGCTCCTCCCAAGGACCGAACACCGGGGAGCTGTTTTTT
CASSSQGPNTGELFF
>.|TRBJ2-7|TRBV19|.
TGTGCCAGTAGTATTGGGGGGATTCAGTACTTC
CASSIGGIQYF
>.|TRBJ2-2|TRBV11-2|TRBD1
TGTGCCAGCAGCTTGACCGGGACAGTTCTAGCCGGGGAGCTGTTTTTT
CASSLTGTVLAGELFF
>.|TRBJ1-2|TRBV2|.
TGTGCCCCCCGGGGGGAGGGTGGCTATGGCTACACCTTC
CAPRGEGGYGYTF
>.|TRBJ2-7|TRBV7-6|.
TGTGCCAGCAGGCGACTTGGGGGAGACGAGCAGTACTTC
CASRRLGGDEQYF
>.|TRBJ1-1|TRBV18|.
TGTGCCAGCTCTAGGCTAAACACTGAAGCTTTCTTT
CASSRLNTEAFF
>.|TRBJ2-4|TRBV19|TRBD2
TGTGCCAGTAGTATAGTGGCGTCAGGGCTAGCGGAAGGGAAAAACATTCAGTACTTC
CASSIVASGLAEGKNIQYF
>.|TRBJ2-7|TRBV7-8|TRBD1
TGTGCCAGCAGCTCCTATACAGGGGGCTGGGAGCAGTACTTC
CASSSYTGGWEQYF
>once|TRBJ2-6|TRBV21-1|.
TGTGCCAGCAGCAAATTGGGGGTGGGATCCTGCCGTGGGGCCAACGTCCTGACTTTC
CASSKLGVGSCRGANVLTF
>.|TRBJ1-5|TRBV6-5|.
TGTGCCAGCAGTAGGAGCAATCAGCCCCAGCATTTT
CASSRSNQPQHF
>few|TRBJ1-5|TRBV18|.
TGTGCCAGCTCACCTGGGGTTGGCAATCAGCCCCAGCATTTT
CASSPGVGNQPQHF
>.|TRBJ2-7|TRBV15|.
TGTGCCACCAGCGAGAGGGGGGTCGCGGGGGCCCCTTACGAGCAGTACTTC
CATSERGVAGAPYEQYF
>.|TRBJ2-3|TRBV10-1|.
TGCGCCAGCAGTGCGGACAGATACACAGATACGCAGTATTTT
CASSADRYTDTQYF
>few|TRBJ1-2|TRBV6-6|.
TGTGCCAGCACTCCGGGCCGGGGTAGTGGCTACACCTTC
CASTPGRGSGYTF
>.|TRBJ2-7|TRBV18|.
TGTGCCAGCTCACCGACTTTGGGGGAGAACTACGAGCAGTACTTC
CASSPTLGENYEQYF
>.|TRBJ1-1|TRBV6-5|.
TGTGCCAGCAGTCACGGGGGGCAGCTGAACACTGAAGCTTTCTTT
CASSHGGQLNTEAFF
>.|TRBJ2-4|TRBV19|.
TGTGCCAGTAGTGTCACAGGGATTAGGGCCAAAAACATTCAGTACTTC
CASSVTGIRAKNIQYF
>.|TRBJ2-5|TRBV19|TRBD1
TGTGCCAGTAGTACGGGACAGCGATCCACGTGGGAGACCCAGTACTTC
CASSTGQRSTWETQYF
>.|TRBJ1-2|TRBV28|.
TGTGCCAGCAGCTCAGGCGGGACACCTACTAACTATGGCTACACCTTC
CASSSGGTPTNYGYTF
>.|TRBJ2-1|TRBV9|.
TGTGCCAGCAGCGTAGGAGGGTCCCCAGTCTACAATGAGCAGTTCTTC
CASSVGGSPVYNEQFF
>once|TRBJ2-5|TRBV30|.
TGTGCCTGGAGCGAGGCCCAAGAGACCCAGTACTTC
CAWSEAQETQYF
>.|TRBJ1-2|TRBV29-1|.
TGCAGCGTTCCAGAGACCCGCTATGGCTACACCTTC
CSVPETRYGYTF
>.|TRBJ2-5|TRBV15|.
TGTGCCACCAGCAGAGGACTCGCCGCAGGAGAGACCCAGTACTTC
CATSRGLAAGETQYF
>.|TRBJ2-7|TRBV5-1|.
TGCGCCAGCAGCCCCGCTAGGCCAGGGGTCTACGAGCAGTACTTC
CASSPARPGVYEQYF
>.|TRBJ2-2|TRBV7-2|TRBD2
TGTGCCAGCAGCTTAGAAACTAGCGCCGGGGAGCTGTTTTTT
CASSLETSAGELFF
>.|TRBJ1-5|TRBV21-1|.
.
CASRFAPGISLGKQPQHF
>.|TRBJ1-2|TRBV4-2|.
TGTGCCAGCAGCCAAGAGTCAGGAACCTATGGCTACACCTTC
CASSQESGTYGYTF
>.|TRBJ1-1|TRBV5-1|TRBD1
TGCGCCAGCAGCTTGGTCTCTGGACAGGGGCTGAACACTGAAGCTTTCTTT
CASSLVSGQGLNTEAFF
>.|TRBJ2-6|TRBV10-3|.
TGTGCCATCAGTGAGTTCAGGGGGGCTGGGGCCAACGTCCTGACTTTC
CAISEFRGAGANVLTF
>.|TRBJ2-7|TRBV5-1|TRBD2
TGCGCCAGCAGATACGGACTAGCGGGAGGATACGAGCAGTACTTC
CASRYGLAGGYEQYF
>.|TRBJ1-2|TRBV19|TRBD1
TGTGCCATCCTGGACAGGGAGAACTATGGCTACACCTTC
CAILDRENYGYTF
>.|TRBJ1-4|TRBV19|.
TGTGCCAGTAGTATAGTCGGACGGAGAACTAATGAAAAACTGTTTTTT
CASSIVGRRTNEKLFF
>.|TRBJ2-1|TRBV5-1|TRBD2
TGCGCCAGCAGCTTGCGGCTAGCGGGAGAAAATGAGCAGTTCTTC
CASSLRLAGENEQFF
>once|TRBJ2-6|TRBV29-1|.
.
CSVATGANVLTF
>.|TRBJ2-7|TRBV10-3|TRBD2
TGTGCCATCACATCTAGCGGGAGTAGGTACGAGCAGTACTTC
CAITSSGSRYEQYF
>.|TRBJ2-1|TRBV4-1|TRBD2
TGCGCCAGCAGCCAACTACCACTAGCGGAGTCCTACAATGAGCAGTTCTTC
CASSQLPLAESYNEQFF
>.|TRBJ1-3|TRBV10-3|TRBD1
TGTGCCATCACCCCAGGGACAGGGCCCGGAAACACCATATATTTT
CAITPGTGPGNTIYF
>.|TRBJ1-1|TRBV5-4|.
TGTGCCAGCAGCTGGGATATTAACACTGAAGCTTTCTTT
CASSWDINTEAFF